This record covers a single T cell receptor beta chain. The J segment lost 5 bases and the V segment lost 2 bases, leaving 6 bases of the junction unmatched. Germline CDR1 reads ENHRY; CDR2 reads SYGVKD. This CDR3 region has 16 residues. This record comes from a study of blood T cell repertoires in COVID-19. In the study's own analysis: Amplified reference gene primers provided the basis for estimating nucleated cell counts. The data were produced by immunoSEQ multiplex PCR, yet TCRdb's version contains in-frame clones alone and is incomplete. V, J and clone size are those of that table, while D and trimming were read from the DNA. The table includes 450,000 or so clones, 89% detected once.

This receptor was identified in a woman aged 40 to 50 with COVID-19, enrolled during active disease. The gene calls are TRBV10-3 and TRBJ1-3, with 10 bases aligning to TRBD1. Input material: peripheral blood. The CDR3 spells CAISEGPGQGRNTIYF. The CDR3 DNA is TGTGCCATCAGTGAGGGACCGGGACAGGGGAGAAACACCATATATTTT.